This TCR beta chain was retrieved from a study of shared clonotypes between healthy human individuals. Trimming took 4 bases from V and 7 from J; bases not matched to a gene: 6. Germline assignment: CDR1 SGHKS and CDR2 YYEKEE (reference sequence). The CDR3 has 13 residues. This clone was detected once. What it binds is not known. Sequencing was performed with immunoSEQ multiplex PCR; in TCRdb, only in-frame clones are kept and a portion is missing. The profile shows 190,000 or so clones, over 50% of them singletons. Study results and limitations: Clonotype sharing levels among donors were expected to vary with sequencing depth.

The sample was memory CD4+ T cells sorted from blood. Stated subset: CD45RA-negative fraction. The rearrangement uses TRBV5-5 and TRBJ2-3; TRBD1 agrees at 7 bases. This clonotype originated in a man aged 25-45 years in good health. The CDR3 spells CASSLTGPNTQYF. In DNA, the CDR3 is TGTGCCAGCAGCCTGACAGGGCCTAATACGCAGTATTTT.